The 6 T cell receptor beta chains below all came from one sample that was sequenced in a study of identical twins. TCRdb reanalysed the 5' RACE reads using MiXCR and keeps one entry per CDR3 protein. The table includes approximately 890,000 distinct CDR3 sequences, around an eighth detected once. These data were also reused for a study on yellow fever vaccine responses in identical twins.

The source material was PBMCs. These receptors originate from a woman aged 18-35 years in good health.

At least ten counts were recorded for this clonotype. The chain is built from TRBV29-1 and TRBJ1-1, with a possible D match to TRBD1 (6 bases). CDR1 is SQVTM and CDR2 is ANQGSEA in the germline V gene. V lost 6 bases and J lost 4, with 12 bases in between. This CDR3 comprises 12 residues. In DNA, the CDR3 is TGCAGCGTCGTTCCAGGGGTCACTGAAGCTTTCTTT. Its protein product is CSVVPGVTEAFF.

The rearrangement links TRBV7-8 to TRBJ1-1; D is unclear. This CDR3 contains 14 residues. V shed 8 bases and J shed 0 bases, with 13 bases lying between them. Per the germline V gene, CDR1 is SGHVS and CDR2 is FQNEAQ. The CDR3 nucleotides read TGTGCCAGCCTGCCTCGGGTTTTGAACACTGAAGCTTTCTTT. Translated, it gives CASLPRVLNTEAFF.

The chain uses TRBV5-1 and TRBJ2-5, with D possibly TRBD1 on 7 matching bases. The germline V gene has CDR1 SGHRS and CDR2 YFSETQ. The CDR3 length is 14 residues. The ends were cut back, 0 bases at V and 5 bases at J, with 11 bases in the middle. CDR3 DNA: TGCGCCAGCAGCTTGGCCAGGGGGGACGAGACCCAGTACTTC. The encoded protein is CASSLARGDETQYF.

This clonotype was counted a few times. J is TRBJ2-1 and V is TRBV12-3 or TRBV12-4; D is undetermined. The V and J ends lost 6 bases and 4 bases respectively, with 13 bases between them. The CDR3 has 14 residues. The CDR3 DNA sequence: TGTGCCAGCAGCGACACCCAGGTTTACAATGAGCAGTTCTTC. It specifies CASSDTQVYNEQFF.

CDR3 residues: CSARGPTRLFF. The CDR3 DNA follows: TGCAGTGCTAGAGGGCCCACAAGGCTGTTTTTT. The V gene is TRBV20-1, the J gene TRBJ1-4; D is ambiguous. Germline V gene lookup returns CDR1 DFQATT and CDR2 SNEGSKA (reference sequence). V lost 1 base to trimming and J lost 14 bases, with 11 bases between them. CDR3 length: 11 amino acids.

This clonotype was counted a few times. The V call is TRBV13, the J call TRBJ2-3; D gene uncertain. V was pared by 4 bases and J by 0 bases, with 14 bases between. Germline V lookup: CDR1 PRHDT, CDR2 FYEKMQ (reference sequence). This CDR3 comprises 16 residues. This CDR3 reads CASSSLISYSTDTQYF. The CDR3 DNA reads TGTGCCAGCAGCTCGTTAATAAGTTATAGCACAGATACGCAGTATTTT.